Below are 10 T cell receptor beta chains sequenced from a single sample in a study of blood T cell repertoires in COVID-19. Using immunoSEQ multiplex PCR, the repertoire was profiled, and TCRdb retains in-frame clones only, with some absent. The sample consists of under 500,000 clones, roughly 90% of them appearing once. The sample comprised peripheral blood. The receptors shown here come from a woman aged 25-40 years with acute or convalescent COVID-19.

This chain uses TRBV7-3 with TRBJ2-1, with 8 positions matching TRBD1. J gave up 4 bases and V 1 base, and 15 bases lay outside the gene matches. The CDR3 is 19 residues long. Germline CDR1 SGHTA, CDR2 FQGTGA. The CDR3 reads CASSLNRTPGQATYNEQFF. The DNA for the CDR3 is TGTGCCAGCAGCTTAAATCGAACGCCGGGACAGGCGACGTACAATGAGCAGTTCTTC.

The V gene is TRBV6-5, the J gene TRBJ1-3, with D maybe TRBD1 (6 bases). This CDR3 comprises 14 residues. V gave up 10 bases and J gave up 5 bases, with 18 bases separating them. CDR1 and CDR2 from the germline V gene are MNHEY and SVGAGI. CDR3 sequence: CATDRGWRRNTIYF. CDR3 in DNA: TGTGCCACCGATAGGGGGTGGAGAAGAAACACCATATATTTT.

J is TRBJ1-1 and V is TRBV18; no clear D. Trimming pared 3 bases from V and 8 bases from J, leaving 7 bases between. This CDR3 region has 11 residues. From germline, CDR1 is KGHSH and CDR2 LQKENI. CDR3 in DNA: TGTGCCAGCTCACCCGGTGTCGAAGCTTTCTTT. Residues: CASSPGVEAFF.

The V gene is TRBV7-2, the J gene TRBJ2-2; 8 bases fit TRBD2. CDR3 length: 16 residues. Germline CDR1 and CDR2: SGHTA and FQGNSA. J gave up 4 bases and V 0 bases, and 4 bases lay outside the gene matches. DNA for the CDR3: TGTGCCAGCAGCTTAGCTAGCGGGGCCTTCACCGGGGAGCTGTTTTTT. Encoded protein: CASSLASGAFTGELFF.

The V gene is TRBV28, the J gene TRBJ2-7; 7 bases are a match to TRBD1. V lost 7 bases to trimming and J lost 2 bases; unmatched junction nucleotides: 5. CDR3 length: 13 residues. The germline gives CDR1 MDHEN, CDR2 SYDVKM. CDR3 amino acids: CASTGQFPYEQYF. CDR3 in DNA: TGTGCCAGCACGGGACAGTTCCCCTACGAGCAGTACTTC.

CDR3 sequence reads: CASSLGGSRGYTF. CDR3 sequence (DNA): TGTGCCAGCAGCCTAGGCGGCAGCCGTGGCTACACCTTC. The rearrangement joins TRBV14 to TRBJ1-2; D gene unclear. The germline V gene has CDR1 SGHDN and CDR2 FVKESK. V dropped 4 bases and J dropped 7 bases, with 13 bases sitting between them. The length of the CDR3 is 13 residues.

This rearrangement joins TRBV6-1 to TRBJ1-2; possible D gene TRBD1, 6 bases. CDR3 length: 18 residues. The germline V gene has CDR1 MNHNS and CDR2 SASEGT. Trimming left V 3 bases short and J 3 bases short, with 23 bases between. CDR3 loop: CASSERGAGAVQDYGYTF. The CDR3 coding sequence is TGTGCCAGCAGTGAGCGGGGGGCAGGGGCGGTACAAGACTATGGCTACACCTTC.

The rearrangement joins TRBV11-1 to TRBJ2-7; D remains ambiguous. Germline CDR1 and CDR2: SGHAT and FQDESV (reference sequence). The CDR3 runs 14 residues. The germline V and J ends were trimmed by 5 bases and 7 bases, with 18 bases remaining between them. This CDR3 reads CASSPLVAASEQYF. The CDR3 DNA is TGTGCCAGCAGCCCCCTAGTTGCGGCCTCGGAGCAGTACTTC.

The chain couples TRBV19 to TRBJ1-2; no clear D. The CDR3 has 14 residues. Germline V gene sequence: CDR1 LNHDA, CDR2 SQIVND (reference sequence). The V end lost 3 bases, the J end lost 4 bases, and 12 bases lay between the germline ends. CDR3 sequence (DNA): TGTGCCAGTAGTATCGCCGACGGAGCCTATGGCTACACCTTC. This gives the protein CASSIADGAYGYTF. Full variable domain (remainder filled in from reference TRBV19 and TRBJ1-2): DGGITQSPKYLFRKEGQNVTLSCEQNLNHDAMYWYRQDPGQGLRLIYYSQIVNDFQKGDIAEGYSVSREKKESFPLTVTSAQKNPTAFYLCASSIADGAYGYTFGSGTRLTVV.

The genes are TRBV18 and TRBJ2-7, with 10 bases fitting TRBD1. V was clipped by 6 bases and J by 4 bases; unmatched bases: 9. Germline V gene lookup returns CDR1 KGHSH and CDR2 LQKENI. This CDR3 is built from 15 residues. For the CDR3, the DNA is TGTGCCAGCTCCCCAGGGCGGACAGGGGGGTACGAGCAGTACTTC. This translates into CASSPGRTGGYEQYF.